This T cell receptor (beta chain) was retrieved from a study of T cell repertoires in ileal Crohn's disease. Study-level background: Patients had a median roughly 7.9-year disease duration, and less than 40% were active smokers.

Study results and caveats: Clonal expansions were more frequent in active smokers than non-smokers at surgery.

This clone was observed once. Its antigen is not identified. This CDR3 has 14 residues. The junction had 5 bases not matched to a gene; V was cut back by 5 bases and J by 4 bases. Germline-derived CDR1 and CDR2 are LGHNA and YSLEER. Stated time point: inflamed ileum from the surgical specimen. Patients were adults with ileal or ileocolonic Crohn's disease needing resection. Profiled with immunoSEQ multiplex PCR; TCRdb holds only in-frame clones, not every one. The repertoire includes some 5,000 clones, 80% of them detected once, and roughly 45% sits in the top ten. Sequenced material: ileal tissue. The chain recombines TRBV4-3 with TRBJ1-3, with 7 nucleotides matching TRBD1. This TCR was recovered from an adult with Crohn's disease. This chain's CDR3 is CASSSRTGGNTIYF. The CDR3 nucleotides are TGCGCCAGCAGCTCCCGGACAGGCGGAAACACCATATATTTT.